The present entry profiles one TCR beta chain with its context. The target of this receptor is not known. Per-nucleotide qualities are absent, and no much larger clonotype sits a single base away. The immunoSEQ Assay was used to sequence TCRbeta CDR3 regions. After extraction, genomic DNA underwent amplification by bias-controlled multiplex PCR, followed by high-throughput sequencing. The original methods were these. Collapsing and filtering of sequences were performed to quantify the absolute abundance of each unique TCRbeta CDR3 region. T cell fraction was estimated by normalizing TCRbeta template counts to usable DNA, with usable DNA measured through amplification of reference genes found in all nucleated cells. Repertoire TCRs were annotated as SARS-CoV-2-specific when V gene, CDR3 amino acid sequence and J gene were exactly matched to a known reactive TCR set. The reference SARS-CoV-2 TCR set came from MIRA and was filtered for enrichment in COVID-19-positive ImmuneCODE repertoires, removing public or cross-reactive TCRs. Using the MIRA antigens, annotated TCRs were further analysed by specific ORF or by position within an ORF. Breadth was defined as annotated unique rearrangements over total unique productive rearrangements; depth was the summed frequency of those rearrangements. Two-sided Wilcoxon rank-sum tests were applied when comparing TCR breadth between groups. Imported from immuneACCESS, the table was reduced by TCRdb to in-frame sequences with V and J called. These copies leave out some clones; in studies compared against another copy, an unresolved V gene accounts for under half, and the cause of the remainder is not known. V and J calls plus clone size are reproduced from that table; the DNA served to infer D and trimming. Present in this sample are about 460,000 clones, 80% to 90% of which were seen just once. The top ten clonotypes cover 1.5% to 2% of the sample.

The data derive from a study of Ad26.COV2.S vaccination and SARS-CoV-2 variants (dated by TCRdb to 2020 to 2022). Background on the whole study: Donors in the vaccine arm were drawn from COV1001, a multicentre, randomized, double-blind, placebo-controlled phase I-IIa trial testing Ad26.COV2.S in healthy adults. Ad26.COV2.S was administered intramuscularly at 5 x 10^10 or 1 x 10^11 viral particles, either as a single shot or as two shots given 56 days apart. TCRbeta repertoire sequencing served as the tool for gauging how specific and how broad the SARS-CoV-2-reactive T cell receptors were following Ad26.COV2.S vaccination. The TCR-sequenced set comprised about 32 samples: 19 Ad26.COV2.S vaccine recipients, 5 placebo recipients and 8 SARS-CoV-2 convalescent individuals. Trial participants were randomized into five groups of five, in which low-dose or high-dose Ad26.COV2.S was given once or twice, or placebo was given on both occasions. Blinding of investigators to trial group allocation was maintained during experiments and outcome assessment. General conclusions and limits of the study: Higher spike-specific TCR breadth was observed in Ad26.COV2.S recipients than in placebo recipients (P = 0.0014). Substantial breadth of spike-specific CD8+ and CD4+ T cell responses was reported after vaccination. It was noted by the authors that total T cell responses may have been underestimated by the TCR breadth and depth analyses. Comparing responses between vaccine doses or regimens was not something the study was powered to do. Non-spike TCR breadth was comparable between vaccine and placebo recipients, consistent with the vaccine containing only spike.

V was cut back by 3 bases and J by 4 bases, leaving a gap of 15 bases between them. In the germline V gene, CDR1 corresponds to MNHNS and CDR2 to SASEGT. The CDR3 starts with the cysteine, ends with the phenylalanine, and has 15 residues. The kept DNA is CDR3 alone, 45 bases in frame from the first base. This specimen's treatment or condition label, interpreted: 15 to 20 received Ad26.COV2.S at low or high dose, single or two shots; five or six received placebo; per-sample allocation not given. Repertoires of vaccine and placebo recipients were sequenced from samples collected on day 63 after the first injection. Between 29 July and 7 August 2020, Cohort 1b enrolled about two dozen adults aged 18-55 years at one site in Boston, USA. Ad26.COV2.S was a replication-incompetent adenovirus type 26 vector expressing a prefusion-stabilized SARS-CoV-2 spike protein from the original Wuhan strain.

The receptor was derived from a person aged 18-65 years who received the Ad26.COV2.S COVID-19 vaccine or a placebo. The chain is encoded by TRBV6-1 joined to TRBJ1-2, with a tentative D gene TRBD1 over 6 matching bases. Source: peripheral blood, taken in a trial of Ad26.COV2.S vaccine versus placebo. The CDR3 amino acid sequence is: CASSDTGLLGYGYTF. The DNA sequence reads TGTGCCAGCAGTGATACAGGGTTGTTGGGCTATGGCTACACCTTC.